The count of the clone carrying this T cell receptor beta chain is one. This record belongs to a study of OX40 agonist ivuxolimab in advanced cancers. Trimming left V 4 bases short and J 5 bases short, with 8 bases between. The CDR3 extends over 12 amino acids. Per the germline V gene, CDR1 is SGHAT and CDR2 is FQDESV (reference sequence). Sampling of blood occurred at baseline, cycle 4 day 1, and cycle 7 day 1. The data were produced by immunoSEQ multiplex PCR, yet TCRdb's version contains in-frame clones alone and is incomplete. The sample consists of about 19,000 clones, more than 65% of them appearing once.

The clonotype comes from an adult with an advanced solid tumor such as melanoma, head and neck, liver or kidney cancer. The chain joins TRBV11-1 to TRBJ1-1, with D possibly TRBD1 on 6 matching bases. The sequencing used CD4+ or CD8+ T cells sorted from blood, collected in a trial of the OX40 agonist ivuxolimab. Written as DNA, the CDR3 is TGTGCCAGCAGCTCCCAGGGGACTGAAGCTTTCTTT. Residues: CASSSQGTEAFF.